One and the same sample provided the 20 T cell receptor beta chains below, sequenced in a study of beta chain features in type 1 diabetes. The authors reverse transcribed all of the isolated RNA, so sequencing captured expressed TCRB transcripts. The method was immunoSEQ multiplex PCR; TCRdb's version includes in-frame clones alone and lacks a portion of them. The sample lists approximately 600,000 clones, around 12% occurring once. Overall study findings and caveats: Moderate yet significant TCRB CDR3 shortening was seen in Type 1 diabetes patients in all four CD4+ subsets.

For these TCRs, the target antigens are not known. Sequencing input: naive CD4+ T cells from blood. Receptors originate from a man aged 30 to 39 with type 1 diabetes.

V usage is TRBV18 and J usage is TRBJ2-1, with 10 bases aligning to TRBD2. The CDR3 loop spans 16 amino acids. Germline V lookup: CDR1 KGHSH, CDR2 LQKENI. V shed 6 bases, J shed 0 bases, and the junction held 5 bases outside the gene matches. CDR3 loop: CASSWTSGSSYNEQFF. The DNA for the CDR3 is TGTGCCAGCTCTTGGACTAGCGGAAGCTCCTACAATGAGCAGTTCTTC.

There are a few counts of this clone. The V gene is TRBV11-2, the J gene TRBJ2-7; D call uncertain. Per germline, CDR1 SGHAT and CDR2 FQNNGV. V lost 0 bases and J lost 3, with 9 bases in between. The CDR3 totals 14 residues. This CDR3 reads CASSLERQVYEQYF. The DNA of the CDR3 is TGTGCCAGCAGCTTAGAAAGGCAGGTCTACGAGCAGTACTTC.

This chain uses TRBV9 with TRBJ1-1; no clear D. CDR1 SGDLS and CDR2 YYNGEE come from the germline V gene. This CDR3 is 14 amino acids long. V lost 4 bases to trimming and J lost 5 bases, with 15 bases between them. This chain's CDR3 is CASSLSGEVTEAFF. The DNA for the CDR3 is TGTGCCAGCAGCCTCAGTGGTGAGGTTACTGAAGCTTTCTTT.

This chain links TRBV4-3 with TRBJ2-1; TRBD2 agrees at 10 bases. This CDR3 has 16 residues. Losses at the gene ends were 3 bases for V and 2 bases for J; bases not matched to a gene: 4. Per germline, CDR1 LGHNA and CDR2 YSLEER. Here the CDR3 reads CASSHPSGGPYNEQFF. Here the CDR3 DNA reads TGCGCCAGCAGCCATCCTAGCGGGGGTCCCTACAATGAGCAGTTCTTC.

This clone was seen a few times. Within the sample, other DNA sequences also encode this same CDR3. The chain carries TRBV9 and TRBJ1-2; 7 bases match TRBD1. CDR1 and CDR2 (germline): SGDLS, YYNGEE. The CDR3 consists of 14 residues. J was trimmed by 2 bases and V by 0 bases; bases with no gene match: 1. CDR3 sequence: CASSVEQGNYGYTF. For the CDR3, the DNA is TGTGCCAGCAGCGTAGAACAGGGGAACTATGGCTACACCTTC.

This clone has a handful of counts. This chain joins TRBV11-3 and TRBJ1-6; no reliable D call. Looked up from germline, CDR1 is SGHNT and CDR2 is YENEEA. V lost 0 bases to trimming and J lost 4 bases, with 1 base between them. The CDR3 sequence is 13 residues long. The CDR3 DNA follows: TGTGCCAGCAGCTTAGAGTATAATTCACCCCTCCACTTT. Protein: CASSLEYNSPLHF.

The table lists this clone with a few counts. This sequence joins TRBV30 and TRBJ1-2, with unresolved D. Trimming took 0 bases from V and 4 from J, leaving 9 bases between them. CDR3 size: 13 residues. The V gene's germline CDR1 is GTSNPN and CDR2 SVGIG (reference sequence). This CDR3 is CAWSVPEIYGYTF. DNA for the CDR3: TGTGCCTGGAGTGTACCAGAGATCTATGGCTACACCTTC. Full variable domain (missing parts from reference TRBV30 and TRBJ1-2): SQTIHQWPATLVQPVGSPLSLECTVEGTSNPNLYWYRQAAGRGLQLLFYSVGIGQISSEVPQNLSASRPQDRQFILSSKKLLLSDSGFYLCAWSVPEIYGYTFGSGTRLTVV.

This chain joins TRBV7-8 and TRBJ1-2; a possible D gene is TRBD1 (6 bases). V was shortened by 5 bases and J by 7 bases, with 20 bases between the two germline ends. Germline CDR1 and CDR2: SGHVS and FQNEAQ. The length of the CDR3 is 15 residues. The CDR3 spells CASSRSGRGGSGYTF. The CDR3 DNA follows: TGTGCCAGCAGCCGGAGTGGCAGGGGAGGAAGTGGCTACACCTTC.

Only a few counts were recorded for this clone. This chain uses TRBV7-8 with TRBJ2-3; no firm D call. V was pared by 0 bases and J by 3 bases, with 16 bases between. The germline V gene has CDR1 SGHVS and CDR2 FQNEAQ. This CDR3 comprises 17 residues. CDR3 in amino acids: CASSLALEGKMTDTQYF. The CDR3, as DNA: TGTGCCAGCAGCTTAGCGCTGGAAGGGAAGATGACAGATACGCAGTATTTT.

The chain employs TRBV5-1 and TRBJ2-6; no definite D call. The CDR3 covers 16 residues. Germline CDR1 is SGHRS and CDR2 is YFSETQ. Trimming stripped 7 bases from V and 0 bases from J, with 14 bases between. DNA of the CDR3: TGCGCCAGCGCACCGGGCACCTACTCTGGGGCCAACGTCCTGACTTTC. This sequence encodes CASAPGTYSGANVLTF. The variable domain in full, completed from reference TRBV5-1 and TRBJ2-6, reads KAGVTQTPRYLIKTRGQQVTLSCSPISGHRSVSWYQQTPGQGLQFLFEYFSETQRNKGNFPGRFSGRQFSNSRSEMNVSTLELGDSALYLCASAPGTYSGANVLTFGAGSRLTVL.

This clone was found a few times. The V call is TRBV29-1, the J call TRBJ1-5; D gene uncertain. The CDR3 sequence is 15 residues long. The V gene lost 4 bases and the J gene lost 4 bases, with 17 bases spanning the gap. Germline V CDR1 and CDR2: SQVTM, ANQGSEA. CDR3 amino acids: CSVGESGSGNQPQHF. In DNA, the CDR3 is TGCAGCGTTGGGGAGTCGGGTAGCGGGAATCAGCCCCAGCATTTT.

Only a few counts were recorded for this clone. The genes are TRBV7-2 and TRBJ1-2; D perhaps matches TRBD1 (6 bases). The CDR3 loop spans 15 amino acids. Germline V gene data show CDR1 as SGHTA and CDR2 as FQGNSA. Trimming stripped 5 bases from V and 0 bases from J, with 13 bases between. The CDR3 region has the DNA TGTGCCAGCAGCCCACAGGGTACGGCTAACTATGGCTACACCTTC. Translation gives CASSPQGTANYGYTF. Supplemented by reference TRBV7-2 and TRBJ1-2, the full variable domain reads GAGVSQSPSNKVTEKGKDVELRCDPISGHTALYWYRQSLGQGLEFLIYFQGNSAPDKSGLPSDRFSAERTGGSVSTLTIQRTQQEDSAVYLCASSPQGTANYGYTFGSGTRLTVV.

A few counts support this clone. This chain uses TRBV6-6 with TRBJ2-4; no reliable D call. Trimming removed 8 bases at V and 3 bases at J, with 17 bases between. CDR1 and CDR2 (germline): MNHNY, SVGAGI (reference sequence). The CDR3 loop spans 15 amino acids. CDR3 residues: CASSNTNRYKNIQYF. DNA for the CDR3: TGTGCCAGCTCAAATACGAACAGATACAAAAACATTCAGTACTTC.

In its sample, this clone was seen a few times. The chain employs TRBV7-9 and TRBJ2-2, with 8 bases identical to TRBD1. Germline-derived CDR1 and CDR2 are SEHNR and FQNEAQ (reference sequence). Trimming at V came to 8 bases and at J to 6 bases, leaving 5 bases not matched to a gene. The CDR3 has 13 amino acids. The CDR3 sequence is CASRTGLAGELFF. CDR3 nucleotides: TGTGCCAGCCGGACAGGGTTGGCCGGGGAGCTGTTTTTT.

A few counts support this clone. This chain's CDR3 is CASSLRGAGANVLTF. CDR3 coding DNA: TGTGCCAGCAGTCTACGGGGGGCTGGGGCCAACGTCCTGACTTTC. The chain joins TRBV28 to TRBJ2-6; 7 bases are shared with TRBD2. Germline loops: CDR1 MDHEN, CDR2 SYDVKM. The CDR3 runs 15 residues. V lost 5 bases to trimming and J lost 2 bases; unmatched junction nucleotides: 3.

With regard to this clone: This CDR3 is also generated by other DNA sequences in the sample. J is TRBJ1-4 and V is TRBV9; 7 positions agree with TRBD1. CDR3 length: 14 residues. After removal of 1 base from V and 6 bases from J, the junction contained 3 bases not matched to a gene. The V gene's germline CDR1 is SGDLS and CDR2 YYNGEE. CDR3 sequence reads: CASSVTGDDEKLFF. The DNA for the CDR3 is TGTGCCAGCAGCGTAACAGGGGACGATGAAAAACTGTTTTTT.

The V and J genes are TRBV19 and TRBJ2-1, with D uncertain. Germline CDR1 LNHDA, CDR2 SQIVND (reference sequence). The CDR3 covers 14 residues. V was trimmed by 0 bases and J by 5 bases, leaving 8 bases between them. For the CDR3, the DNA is TGTGCCAGTAGTATAGAGGCAATTAACAATGAGCAGTTCTTC. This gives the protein CASSIEAINNEQFF.

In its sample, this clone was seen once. The CDR3, as DNA: TGTGCCAGCAGGAGGGGGGCAGTAAGTGAGACCCAGTACTTC. This encodes CASRRGAVSETQYF. The V call is TRBV6-5, the J call TRBJ2-5, with D perhaps matching TRBD1 or TRBD2 (6 bases each). The germline CDR1 and CDR2 sequences are MNHEY and SVGAGI. CDR3 length equals 14 residues. Trimming removed 6 bases at V and 5 bases at J, with 16 bases between.

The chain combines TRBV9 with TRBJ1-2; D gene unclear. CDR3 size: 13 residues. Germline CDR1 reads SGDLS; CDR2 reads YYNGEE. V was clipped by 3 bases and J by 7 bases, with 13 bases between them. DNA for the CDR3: TGTGCCAGCAGCGCGGAGGGAAAGAGTGGCTACACCTTC. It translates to CASSAEGKSGYTF.

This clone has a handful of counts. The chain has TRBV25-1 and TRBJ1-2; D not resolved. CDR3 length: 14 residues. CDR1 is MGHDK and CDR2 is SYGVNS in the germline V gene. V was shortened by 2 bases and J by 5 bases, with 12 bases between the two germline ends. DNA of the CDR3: TGTGCCAGCAGTGAACATGGGCAGTCTTATGGCTACACCTTC. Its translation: CASSEHGQSYGYTF.